Below are 5 T cell receptor beta chains sequenced from a single sample in a study of T cell responses to AZD1222 COVID-19 vaccine. Here immunoSEQ multiplex PCR was the method, and the copy in TCRdb shows in-frame clones only, minus some. The data contain about 110,000 clones, approximately 90% of them singletons. Sequenced material: peripheral blood, taken on day 0 of AZD1222 vaccination. These receptor sequences come from an adult in good health.

The gene calls are TRBV6-4 and TRBJ2-1, with 10 positions matching TRBD2. This CDR3 comprises 15 residues. V was clipped by 3 bases and J by 6 bases; unmatched bases: 5. Germline CDR1 MRHNA, CDR2 SNTAGT. CDR3 region: CASSEPGLASNEQFF. The CDR3 nucleotides are TGTGCCAGCAGTGAACCGGGACTAGCGTCCAATGAGCAGTTCTTC.

The chain carries TRBV7-9 and TRBJ2-2; D may be TRBD1 (6 bases). V lost 4 bases to trimming and J lost 13 bases, with 16 bases between them. CDR1 is SEHNR, CDR2 FQNEAQ, per germline (reference sequence). The CDR3 runs 13 residues. The CDR3 here is CASSWGTRSALFF. CDR3 coding DNA: TGTGCCAGCAGCTGGGGGACAAGAAGTGCGCTGTTTTTT.

This clone came up once. This chain uses TRBV5-3 with TRBJ1-6, with 10 positions matching TRBD1. TRBV5-3 is known as an ORF, though its function is uncertain. V was clipped by 5 bases and J by 0 bases; unmatched bases: 8. The CDR3 consists of 18 residues. Here the CDR3 DNA reads TGTGCCAGAAGTCCTCGACAGGGGGCCCGCTCCTATAATTCACCCCTCCACTTT. Translated, it gives CARSPRQGARSYNSPLHF.

This chain uses TRBV6-5 with TRBJ2-1; 9 bases agree with TRBD2. This CDR3 has 15 residues. V lost 6 bases to trimming and J lost 3 bases; unmatched junction nucleotides: 6. Germline V gives CDR1 MNHEY, CDR2 SVGAGI. CDR3 nucleotide sequence: TGTGCCAGCAGAGGTGGGACTAGCTACTACAATGAGCAGTTCTTC. The encoded protein is CASRGGTSYYNEQFF.

J is TRBJ2-6 and V is TRBV20-1; D is uncertain. The V gene's germline CDR1 is DFQATT and CDR2 SNEGSKA (reference sequence). CDR3 length: 15 residues. Trimming shortened V by 3 bases and J by 0 bases, and 9 bases separated the two germline ends. The CDR3 coding sequence is TGCAGTGCTAGTAGACCGCTCTCTGGGGCCAACGTCCTGACTTTC. It codes for CSASRPLSGANVLTF.